This TCR beta chain was sequenced for a study of siplizumab effects on memory and regulatory T cells. Study-level results: The majority of clones, roughly 80-96% of proliferating CD4+ or CD8+ clones, lacked an assignable naive or memory phenotype.

The CDR3 has 17 amino acids. With 3 bases clipped from V and 4 bases from J, the junction kept 12 bases outside the gene matches. The germline CDR1 and CDR2 sequences are SGHTA and FQGNSA. With respect to this clone: The target antigen is unknown.

Method: immunoSEQ multiplex PCR; TCRdb's copy keeps in-frame clones and lacks some. This sample has some 97,000 clones; approximately 94% occur once, and the top ten carry approximately 0.66%. The clonotype comes from a human donor in good health. The sequencing sample was made of Tregs sorted from blood. The chain employs TRBV7-2 and TRBJ2-5; 9 bases fit TRBD2. CDR3 DNA sequence: TGTGCCAGCAGCTTGCTACTAATAGCGGGAGCGGGAGAGACCCAGTACTTC. The encoded protein is CASSLLLIAGAGETQYF.